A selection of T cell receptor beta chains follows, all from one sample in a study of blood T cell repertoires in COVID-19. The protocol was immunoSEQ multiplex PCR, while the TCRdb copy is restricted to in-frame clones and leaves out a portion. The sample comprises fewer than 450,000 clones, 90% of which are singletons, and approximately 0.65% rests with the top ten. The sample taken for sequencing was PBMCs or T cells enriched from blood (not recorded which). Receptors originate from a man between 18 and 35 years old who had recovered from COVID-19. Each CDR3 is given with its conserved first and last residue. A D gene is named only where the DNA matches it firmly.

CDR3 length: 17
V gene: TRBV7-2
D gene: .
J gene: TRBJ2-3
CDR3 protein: CASSLGATGLNTDTQYF

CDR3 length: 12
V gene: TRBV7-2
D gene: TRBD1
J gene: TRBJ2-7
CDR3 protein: CASSEQGYEQYF

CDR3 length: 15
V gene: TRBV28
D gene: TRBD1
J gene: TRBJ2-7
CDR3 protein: CASSQKQGDLWEQYF

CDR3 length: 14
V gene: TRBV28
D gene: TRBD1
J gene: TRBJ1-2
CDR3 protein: CASSTGTGVRGYTF

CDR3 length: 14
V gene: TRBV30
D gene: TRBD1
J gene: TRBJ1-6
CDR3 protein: CAWSGGTVNSPLHF

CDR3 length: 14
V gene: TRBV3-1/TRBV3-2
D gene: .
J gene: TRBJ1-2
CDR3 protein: CASSQGPGNYGYTF

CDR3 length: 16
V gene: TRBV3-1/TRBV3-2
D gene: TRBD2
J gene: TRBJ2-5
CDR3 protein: CASSQTSGAPQETQYF

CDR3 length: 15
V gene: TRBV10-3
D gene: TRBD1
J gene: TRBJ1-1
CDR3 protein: CAISDKGQGTTEAFF

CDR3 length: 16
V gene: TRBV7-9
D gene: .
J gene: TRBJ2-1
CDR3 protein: CASSLVVVADYNEQFF

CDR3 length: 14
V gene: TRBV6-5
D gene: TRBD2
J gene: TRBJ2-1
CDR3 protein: CASSWGLAQREQFF

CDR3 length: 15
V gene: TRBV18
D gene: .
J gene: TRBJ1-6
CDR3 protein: CASSPEAGAGSPLHF

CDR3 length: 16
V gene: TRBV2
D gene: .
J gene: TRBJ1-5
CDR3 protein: CASSGARGNSNQPQHF

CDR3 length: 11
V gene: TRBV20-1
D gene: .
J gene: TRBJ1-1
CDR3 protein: CSARRNTEAFF

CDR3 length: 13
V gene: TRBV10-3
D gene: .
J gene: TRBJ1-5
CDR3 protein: CAISRDFSQPQHF

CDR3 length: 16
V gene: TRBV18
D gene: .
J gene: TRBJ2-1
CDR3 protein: CASSPPRAELYNEQFF

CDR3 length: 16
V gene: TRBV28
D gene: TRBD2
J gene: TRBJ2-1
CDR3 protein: CASSLTSGRVYNEQFF

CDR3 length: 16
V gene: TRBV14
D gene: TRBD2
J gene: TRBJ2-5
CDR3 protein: CASSPSGSLYQETQYF

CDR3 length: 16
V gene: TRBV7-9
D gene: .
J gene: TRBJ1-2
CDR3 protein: CASSQLFEWEYYGYTF

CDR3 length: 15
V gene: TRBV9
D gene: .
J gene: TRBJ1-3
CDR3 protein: CASSGGGASGNTIYF

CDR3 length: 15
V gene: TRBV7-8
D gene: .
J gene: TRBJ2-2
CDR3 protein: CASSKGREFTGELFF

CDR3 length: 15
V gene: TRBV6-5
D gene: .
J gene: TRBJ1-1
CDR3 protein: CASREMTGSNTEAFF

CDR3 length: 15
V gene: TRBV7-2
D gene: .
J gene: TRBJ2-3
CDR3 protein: CASSLGPRGTDTQYF

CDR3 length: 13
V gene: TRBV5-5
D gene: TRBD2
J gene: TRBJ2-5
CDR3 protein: CASSFGRGETQYF

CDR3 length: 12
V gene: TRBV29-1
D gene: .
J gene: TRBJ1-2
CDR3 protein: CSVQDGPHGYTF

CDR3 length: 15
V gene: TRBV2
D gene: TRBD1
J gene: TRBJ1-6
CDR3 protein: CASSESTGVVSPLHF

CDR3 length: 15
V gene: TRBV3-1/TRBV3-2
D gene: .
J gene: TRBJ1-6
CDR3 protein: CASSLGTDLNSPLHF

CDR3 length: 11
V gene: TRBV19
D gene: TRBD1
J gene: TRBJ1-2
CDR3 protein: CASDRGYGYTF

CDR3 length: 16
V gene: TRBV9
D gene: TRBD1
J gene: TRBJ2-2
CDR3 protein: CASSILGTGGFRELFF

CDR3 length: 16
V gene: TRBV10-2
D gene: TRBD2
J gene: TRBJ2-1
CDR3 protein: CASSETSGIIHNEQFF

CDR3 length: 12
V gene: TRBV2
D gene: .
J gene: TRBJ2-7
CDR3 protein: CASLATGREQYF

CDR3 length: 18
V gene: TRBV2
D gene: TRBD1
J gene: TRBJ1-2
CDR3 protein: CASSDPGGDGLLLYGYTF

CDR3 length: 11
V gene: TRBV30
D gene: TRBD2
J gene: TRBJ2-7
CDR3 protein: CACQREYEQYF

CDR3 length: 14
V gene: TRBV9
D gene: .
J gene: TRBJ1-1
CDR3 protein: CASSVSPGNTEAFF

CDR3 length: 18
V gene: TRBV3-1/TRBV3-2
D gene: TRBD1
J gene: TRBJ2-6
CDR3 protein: CASTHSGTVNSGANVLTF

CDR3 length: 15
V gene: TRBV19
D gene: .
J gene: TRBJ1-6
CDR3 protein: CASSASGQWGSPLHF

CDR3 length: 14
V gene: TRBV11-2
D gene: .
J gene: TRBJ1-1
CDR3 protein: CASVPGPMNTEAFF

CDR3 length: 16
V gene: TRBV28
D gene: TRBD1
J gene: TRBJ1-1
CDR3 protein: CASHQPGTGSSIEAFF

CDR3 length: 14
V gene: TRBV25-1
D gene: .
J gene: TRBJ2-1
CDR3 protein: CASMEGGAWDEQFF

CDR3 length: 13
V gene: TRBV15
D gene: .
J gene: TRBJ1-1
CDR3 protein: CATSGRGNTEAFF

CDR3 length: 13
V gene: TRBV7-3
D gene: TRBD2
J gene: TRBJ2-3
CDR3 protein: CASSLYQREPQYF

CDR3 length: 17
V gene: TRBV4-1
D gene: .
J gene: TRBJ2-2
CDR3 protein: CASSPEESYENTGELFF

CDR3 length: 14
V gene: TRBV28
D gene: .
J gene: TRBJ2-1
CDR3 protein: CASRDSGTGNEQFF

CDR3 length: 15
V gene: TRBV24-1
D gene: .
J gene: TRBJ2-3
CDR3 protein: CATSDLRLAPDTQYF

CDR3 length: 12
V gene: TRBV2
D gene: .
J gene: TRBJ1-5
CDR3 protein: CASGERFGPQHF

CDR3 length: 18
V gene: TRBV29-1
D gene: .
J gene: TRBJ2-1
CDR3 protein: CSVEESPGVPSPYNEQFF

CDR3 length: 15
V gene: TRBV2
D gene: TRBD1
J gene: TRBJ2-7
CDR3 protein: CASSEGVTGGGEQYF

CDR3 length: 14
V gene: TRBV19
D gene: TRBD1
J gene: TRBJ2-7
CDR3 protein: CASKSPGRGYEQYF

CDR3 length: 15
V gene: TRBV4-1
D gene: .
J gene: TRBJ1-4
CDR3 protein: CASSPRGGFGEKLFF

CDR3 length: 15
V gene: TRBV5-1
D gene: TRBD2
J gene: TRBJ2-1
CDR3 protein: CASSLGLAGWAEQFF

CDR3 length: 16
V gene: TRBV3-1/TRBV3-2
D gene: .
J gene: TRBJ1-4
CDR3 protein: CASSQARQRINEKLFF

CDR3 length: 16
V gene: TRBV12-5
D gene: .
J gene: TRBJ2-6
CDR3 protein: CASGLEGSSGANVLTF

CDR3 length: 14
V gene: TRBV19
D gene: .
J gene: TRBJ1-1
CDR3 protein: CASSPTAMNTEAFF